These 28 T cell receptor beta chains share one sample of origin, sequenced in a study of T cell repertoires in cytomegalovirus infection. TCRdb called the reads again in MiXCR, with one record for every CDR3 protein. The sample has fewer than 950,000 distinct CDR3 sequences, approximately 30% seen once; the top ten hold 9.5% to 15%. These receptors' antigens are unknown. Here the sequenced sample was cultured CD8+ T cells from PBMCs, taken from culture after CMV antigen stimulation. The source is a human donor in good health (CMV status not recorded). Some clones in this sample may be carry-over from other donors' samples.

This clonotype appeared a few times. The chain uses TRBV7-9 and TRBJ1-2; D possibly corresponds to TRBD1 (5 bases). The V gene lost 6 bases and the J gene lost 5 bases, with 16 bases spanning the gap. Germline V gene lookup returns CDR1 SEHNR and CDR2 FQNEAQ (reference sequence). CDR3 length: 14 residues. The CDR3 DNA follows: TGTGCCAGCAGTGGGGGTTTGGAAGGTTATGGCTACACCTTC. This sequence encodes CASSGGLEGYGYTF.

This clonotype was seen a handful of times. V is TRBV14 and J is TRBJ2-2; TRBD1 might be the D (6 bases). V dropped 5 bases and J dropped 5 bases, with 12 bases sitting between them. The CDR3 totals 14 residues. Germline V gives CDR1 SGHDN, CDR2 FVKESK. CDR3 coding DNA: TGTGCCAGCAGCGGTAAAACAGGGACCGGGGAGCTGTTTTTT. Its translation: CASSGKTGTGELFF.

This clonotype was seen a few times. V usage is TRBV6-6 and J usage is TRBJ2-5; D uncertain. The CDR3 spans 14 residues. The germline CDR1 and CDR2 sequences are MNHNY and SVGAGI (reference sequence). V was pared by 6 bases and J by 5 bases, with 16 bases between. CDR3 region: CASRPPFWRETQYF. The CDR3, as DNA: TGTGCCAGCAGACCCCCGTTTTGGCGCGAGACCCAGTACTTC.

The chain combines TRBV27 with TRBJ1-5, with 11 bases that match TRBD1. V lost 5 bases to trimming and J lost 9 bases; unmatched junction nucleotides: 6. Germline CDR1 MNHEY, CDR2 SMNVEV (reference sequence). The CDR3 runs 14 residues. The CDR3 sequence: CASSGGQGVGPQHF. CDR3 in DNA: TGTGCCAGCAGTGGGGGACAGGGGGTTGGGCCCCAGCATTTT.

Turning to this clonotype: A junction boundary mismatches the germline segment, possibly from a read error. The rearrangement links TRBV7-1 to TRBJ2-3; tentatively, D is TRBD1 or TRBD2 (5 bases each). TRBV7-1 is given ORF status, its function remaining uncertain. The CDR3 runs to 18 residues. This chain's CDR3 is CVSSGNRDGVFLVDTQYF. The CDR3 DNA follows: TGTGTCAGCAGCGGAAACCGGGACGGGGTTTTTTTAGTTGATACGCAGTATTTT.

The J gene is TRBJ2-3, the V gene TRBV19; 13 bases agree with TRBD2. This CDR3 is 16 amino acids long. V was pared by 3 bases and J by 5 bases, with 5 bases of the junction left unmatched. Germline CDR1 LNHDA, CDR2 SQIVND (reference sequence). CDR3 loop: CASSITSGGALDTQYF. DNA for the CDR3: TGTGCCAGTAGTATTACTAGCGGGGGGGCCTTAGATACGCAGTATTTT.

The genes are TRBV12-3 or TRBV12-4 and TRBJ1-5; no firm D call. The length of the CDR3 is 13 residues. V was cut by 2 bases and J by 6 bases, with 8 bases left in between. CDR3 sequence (DNA): TGTGCCAGCAGTTTATTGTTGAGTCAGCCCCAGCATTTT. This gives the protein CASSLLLSQPQHF.

This clonotype was seen many times. The CDR3 is CASSPVDSASNTGELFF. The CDR3 DNA sequence: TGTGCCAGCAGCCCAGTCGATAGCGCTTCGAACACCGGGGAGCTGTTTTTT. The chain has TRBV7-9 and TRBJ2-2, with D tentatively TRBD2 (5 bases). The CDR3 runs 17 residues. Germline V gives CDR1 SEHNR, CDR2 FQNEAQ (reference sequence). V was trimmed by 5 bases and J by 0 bases, leaving 16 bases between them. The variable domain in full, with the rest retrieved from reference TRBV7-9 and TRBJ2-2, is DTGVSQNPRHKITKRGQNVTFRCDPISEHNRLYWYRQTLGQGPEFLTYFQNEAQLEKSRLLSDRFSAERPKGSFSTLEIQRTEQGDSAMYLCASSPVDSASNTGELFFGEGSRLTVL.

This clonotype came up many times. The chain is built from TRBV7-8 and TRBJ1-1; D possibly corresponds to TRBD1 (5 bases). The V end lost 7 bases, the J end lost 4 bases, and 16 bases lay between the germline ends. Germline V lookup: CDR1 SGHVS, CDR2 FQNEAQ. CDR3 length: 14 amino acids. The CDR3 DNA reads TGTGCCAGCAACCCCGGCAGGGTGAGCACTGAAGCTTTCTTT. Protein sequence: CASNPGRVSTEAFF.

The V and J genes are TRBV7-3 and TRBJ2-2; the match to TRBD1 covers 8 bases. The CDR3 has 15 residues. Per the germline V gene, CDR1 is SGHTA and CDR2 is FQGTGA. V shed 4 bases, J shed 4 bases, and the junction held 5 bases outside the gene matches. The CDR3 sequence: CASSSTGVGTGELFF. The CDR3 DNA follows: TGTGCCAGCAGCTCGACAGGGGTGGGCACCGGGGAGCTGTTTTTT.

J is TRBJ2-1 and V is TRBV6-2 or TRBV6-3; possibly TRBD2 for D (6 bases). The CDR3 has 15 amino acids. V lost 3 bases and J 5 bases, leaving 14 bases between the germline ends. Germline lookup yields CDR1 MNHEY and CDR2 SVGEGT. For the CDR3, the DNA is TGTGCCAGCAGTTATGGAGGGGCCCTAAACAATGAGCAGTTCTTC. Translation gives CASSYGGALNNEQFF.

The chain is built from TRBV10-3 and TRBJ1-1; TRBD1 matches 9 bases. The CDR3 sequence is 17 residues long. Trimming at V came to 3 bases and at J to 1 base, leaving 9 bases not matched to a gene. The germline CDR1 and CDR2 sequences are ENHRY and SYGVKD. CDR3: CAISDPTGGPPNTEAFF. In DNA form, the CDR3 reads TGTGCCATCAGTGACCCAACAGGGGGCCCACCGAACACTGAAGCTTTCTTT.

Ten or more counts support this clonotype. V is TRBV7-6 and J is TRBJ2-3; 9 bases map to TRBD2. The length of the CDR3 is 16 residues. Germline V gene lookup returns CDR1 SGHVS and CDR2 FNYEAQ. The junction had 5 bases not matched to a gene; V was cut back by 2 bases and J by 2 bases. CDR3 region: CASSLPTSGITDTQYF. The CDR3 nucleotides are TGTGCCAGCAGCTTACCGACTAGCGGAATCACAGATACGCAGTATTTT. Together with reference TRBV7-6 and TRBJ2-3, the CDR3 gives the full variable domain: GAGVSQSPRYKVTKRGQDVALRCDPISGHVSLYWYRQALGQGPEFLTYFNYEAQQDKSGLPNDRFSAERPEGSISTLTIQRTEQRDSAMYRCASSLPTSGITDTQYFGPGTRLTVL.

This chain uses TRBV5-6 with TRBJ1-1; D might be TRBD1 (5 bases). With 0 bases removed from V and 3 bases from J, the gap between germline ends came to 12 bases. This CDR3 is built from 15 residues. The V gene's germline CDR1 is SGHDT and CDR2 YYEEEE. For the CDR3, the DNA is TGTGCCAGCAGCTTGGGACAGTACACATACACTGAAGCTTTCTTT. Its translation: CASSLGQYTYTEAFF.

There are a few counts of this clonotype. J is TRBJ2-2 and V is TRBV20-1; D might be TRBD1 (5 bases). The CDR3 runs to 18 residues. Trimming stripped 0 bases from V and 0 bases from J, with 17 bases between. In germline, CDR1 is DFQATT, CDR2 SNEGSKA (reference sequence). The CDR3 DNA sequence: TGCAGTGCTAGAGATCAAGTTCAAGGGGCCACGAACACCGGGGAGCTGTTTTTT. It yields the protein CSARDQVQGATNTGELFF.

In this sample, this clonotype turned up a few times. The J gene is TRBJ2-1, the V gene TRBV4-1, with 8 nucleotides matching TRBD2. CDR1 and CDR2 from the germline V gene are MGHRA and YSYEKL. This CDR3 has 16 residues. The junction had 8 bases not matched to a gene; V was cut back by 0 bases and J by 7 bases. The CDR3 loop reads CASSQDRASGWNEQFF. CDR3 nucleotides: TGCGCCAGCAGCCAAGATCGGGCTAGCGGGTGGAATGAGCAGTTCTTC.

This clonotype was recorded only once. The CDR3 DNA is TGTGCCAGTAAGGGACAGGGCAATTCACCCCTCCACTTT. Its protein product is CASKGQGNSPLHF. The chain links TRBV19 to TRBJ1-6; TRBD1 aligns across 9 bases. The CDR3 spans 13 residues. V trimming: 7 bases; J trimming: 7 bases; junction bases outside the gene matches: 2. Germline V lookup: CDR1 LNHDA, CDR2 SQIVND (reference sequence).

Only a few counts were recorded for this clonotype. The rearrangement links TRBV10-2 to TRBJ2-4; D assignment may be TRBD1 or TRBD2 (6 bases each). Trimming removed 0 bases from V and 0 bases from J, with 9 bases in between. The CDR3 has 16 amino acids. Germline CDR1 and CDR2: WSHSY and SAAADI. The CDR3 DNA reads TGCGCCAGCAGTGAGTCAGGGGGGCTAGCCAAAAACATTCAGTACTTC. Translation: CASSESGGLAKNIQYF.

Ten or more counts support this clonotype. The chain joins TRBV7-6 to TRBJ1-2; 10 bases fit TRBD1. Germline V lookup: CDR1 SGHVS, CDR2 FNYEAQ. The CDR3 runs 14 residues. V dropped 4 bases and J dropped 8; count of bases not matched to a gene: 7. The CDR3 loop reads CASSSPDRGPGYTF. CDR3 sequence (DNA): TGTGCCAGCAGCTCACCAGACAGGGGGCCAGGCTACACCTTC.

Points on this clonotype: Without the conserved terminal phenylalanine or tryptophan, this CDR3 likely stems from a read error. CDR3 sequence reads: CASLGEGRNGYTS. The CDR3 coding sequence is TGCGCCAGCCTTGGGGAGGGACGTAATGGCTACACCTCC. The chain couples TRBV4-1 to TRBJ1-2; possible D gene TRBD1, 5 bases. CDR3 length: 13 amino acids. V dropped 8 bases and J dropped 6 bases, with 16 bases sitting between them. Germline V gene sequence: CDR1 MGHRA, CDR2 YSYEKL.

Only a few counts were recorded for this clonotype. The chain uses TRBV11-2 and TRBJ2-7; 10 bases are a match to TRBD2. This CDR3 region has 16 residues. The germline CDR1 and CDR2 sequences are SGHAT and FQNNGV. J gave up 0 bases and V 5 bases, and 7 bases lay outside the gene matches. Here the CDR3 DNA reads TGTGCCAGCAGCGCCCCGCTAGCGGGGGCCTCCTACGAGCAGTACGTC. Its translation: CASSAPLAGASYEQYV.

This clonotype was seen a handful of times. The chain is built from TRBV18 and TRBJ2-1; D is possibly TRBD1 or TRBD2 (5 bases each). This CDR3 region has 12 residues. Germline CDR1 KGHSH, CDR2 LQKENI. V gave up 5 bases and J gave up 9 bases, with 11 bases separating them. The CDR3 region is CASSNGGVEQFF. The CDR3 DNA reads as TGTGCCAGCTCAAATGGGGGAGTTGAGCAGTTCTTC.

This clonotype was observed at least ten times. V is TRBV7-8 and J is TRBJ2-1; 14 bases map to TRBD2. This CDR3 has 15 residues. Trimming at V came to 6 bases and at J to 9 bases, leaving 7 bases not matched to a gene. The germline V gene has CDR1 SGHVS and CDR2 FQNEAQ. DNA of the CDR3: TGTGCCAGCAGGCCGACTAGCGGGGGGGCCGGTGAGCAGTTCTTC. Translation gives CASRPTSGGAGEQFF.

Only a few counts were recorded for this clonotype. This chain uses TRBV7-2 with TRBJ2-1; D is ambiguous. Germline CDR1 and CDR2: SGHTA and FQGNSA. Trimming cost V 5 bases and J 6 bases, with 11 bases left between them. CDR3 size: 13 residues. The CDR3 region has the DNA TGTGCCAGCAGCGCACCCCCGAGCAATGAGCAGTTCTTC. Protein sequence: CASSAPPSNEQFF.

The chain carries TRBV28 and TRBJ2-7; weak D call: TRBD1 (6 bases). Looked up from germline, CDR1 is MDHEN and CDR2 is SYDVKM. The CDR3 spans 15 residues. V dropped 5 bases and J dropped 4 bases, with 18 bases sitting between them. The CDR3, as DNA: TGTGCCAGCAGTCAGGGGAGACAGGAACTATACGAGCAGTACGTC. Translation: CASSQGRQELYEQYV.

The V call is TRBV14, the J call TRBJ2-5, with D perhaps TRBD1 (8 bases). Trimming removed 6 bases from V and 5 bases from J, with 19 bases in between. Per the germline V gene, CDR1 is SGHDN and CDR2 is FVKESK. The CDR3 sequence is 15 residues long. DNA of the CDR3: TGTGCCAGCAGAAACAGGGGGGGCCCGGAGGAGACCCAGTACTTC. Residues: CASRNRGGPEETQYF.

This chain connects TRBV6-6 to TRBJ2-7; 8 nucleotides align to TRBD1. Losses at the gene ends were 3 bases for V and 4 bases for J; bases not matched to a gene: 8. CDR1 is MNHNY, CDR2 SVGAGI, per germline (reference sequence). The CDR3 has 15 residues. CDR3 region: CASSYPDRAGYEQYF. In DNA form, the CDR3 reads TGTGCCAGCAGTTATCCGGACAGGGCCGGGTACGAGCAGTACTTC.

As regards this clonotype: At one end the junction does not follow the germline gene, possibly because of a read error. The chain carries TRBV15 and TRBJ2-5; 10 bases line up with TRBD2. CDR1 and CDR2 (germline): LNHNV, YYDKDF (reference sequence). The CDR3 loop spans 15 amino acids. Here the CDR3 reads CATSPSGGQVETQYF. CDR3 nucleotide sequence: TGTGCTACCAGCCCTAGCGGGGGCCAGGTAGAGACCCAGTACTTC.